The clone carrying this T cell receptor (beta chain) was found many times. The antigen remains undetermined. The sample belongs to a study of neurological immune-mediated disorders. Preparation of the unsorted libraries drew on 2 million PBMCs stored at -80 C. The cDNA came from 5'RACE, which used 10-nucleotide random UMIs. TCRdb processed the 5' RACE reads anew with MiXCR; each CDR3 protein has one entry. This table has 55,000 to 65,000 distinct CDR3 sequences, 10% to 15% appearing once. V shed 5 bases and J shed 2 bases, with 9 bases lying between them. This CDR3 is built from 13 residues. Per the germline V gene, CDR1 is SEHNR and CDR2 is FQNEAQ (reference sequence). Findings and caveats of the study: In HTLV-1-associated myelopathy, TCR clonal expansion was greatest, whereas multiple sclerosis had the least, falling below healthy controls. TCR-beta repertoires seemed private in all groups, with no expanded CDR3 amino acid sequences shared.

The sequenced material came from PBMCs. The sequence derives from a woman aged 55-70 years with HTLV-1-associated myelopathy (HAM/TSP). V usage is TRBV7-9 and J usage is TRBJ1-1, with D uncertain. CDR3 sequence (DNA): TGTGCCAGCAGCCCCCAGATAAACACTGAAGCTTTCTTT. It is translated as CASSPQINTEAFF.